The rows below give T cell receptor beta chains drawn from one sample of a study of blood T cell repertoires in COVID-19. Assay used: immunoSEQ multiplex PCR; TCRdb lists only in-frame clones, some missing. This sample has fewer than 300,000 clones, with roughly 86% found just once. Sequences were obtained from peripheral blood. These receptors were collected from a man aged 35-49 years who had recovered from COVID-19. Each CDR3 is given without its conserved first and last residue.

J gene	V gene	CDR3 protein
TRBJ1-5	TRBV19	ASTDSPYSNQPQH
TRBJ1-6	TRBV7-8	ASSLVGLYNSPLH
TRBJ2-1	TRBV7-9	ASSFRDRGGNEQF
TRBJ2-7	TRBV7-9	ASSGRDTKSYEQY
TRBJ2-4	TRBV6-5	ASSSTGFTKNIQY
TRBJ2-7	TRBV5-6	ASSLALAGGMSYEQY
TRBJ2-7	TRBV15	ATSPEMRQTYEQY
TRBJ2-7	TRBV19	ATHARSVPYEQY
TRBJ1-5	TRBV7-9	ASSGLGGNQPQH
TRBJ2-4	TRBV29-1	SVGSPRGKNIQY